The source of this T cell receptor beta chain is a study of prognosis after radiotherapy for stage I lung cancer. Study-level background: After radiotherapy, distant metastases appeared in several patients at a median of about 7 months, and roughly 14 patients showed no significant progression.

The CDR3 has 16 amino acids. The germline gives CDR1 LNHDA, CDR2 SQIVND (reference sequence). The V and J ends lost 6 bases and 4 bases respectively, with 19 bases between them. This clonotype was observed at least ten times. Genomic DNA yielded TCR beta CDR3, amplified by two-round multiplex PCR. Primers were specific to each TRBV and TRBJ gene in first-round PCR. The second round of PCR employed universal primers. TCRdb ran MiXCR on the multiplex PCR reads and lists one entry per CDR3 protein. The sample holds 59,000 or so distinct CDR3 sequences; 26% are singletons and the top ten take around 8%. The genes are TRBV19 and TRBJ2-1; D is perhaps TRBD1 (7 bases). Sequences were derived from PBMCs, sampled before or after stereotactic body radiation therapy (not recorded which). The clonotype comes from a donor at least 50 years old with non-small cell lung cancer. In DNA, the CDR3 is TGTGCCAGTAGCAGGGGGGAGCCCTTCCCGTACAATGAGCAGTTCTTC. Translated, it gives CASSRGEPFPYNEQFF.